This TCR beta chain was sequenced during a study of CD8+ T cells in alopecia areata listed by TCRdb under 2018. The study in broad terms: The treated patients, all with moderate-to-severe alopecia areata, were enrolled in an open-label pilot trial of oral tofacitinib given at 5 to 10 mg twice daily. On the human side, TCRbeta sequencing was run on scalp tissue and on sorted CD4+ and CD8+ peripheral blood T cells from healthy controls and from alopecia areata patients with either patchy or totalis/universalis disease. Clonality in the scalp was compared among normal scalp (n=4), patchy alopecia areata scalp (n=8), and alopecia totalis/universalis scalp (n=8). Tofacitinib-treated patients had biopsies at baseline and at 4 and 24 weeks of treatment, with a later scalp biopsy in several patients. Amplification of TCRbeta CDR3 regions was done by immunoSEQ multiplex PCR using 35 Vbeta forward primers and 13 Jbeta reverse primers. Patients stayed on tofacitinib for 6 to 18 months and then had 6 months of follow-up off drug so that delayed response and recurrence could be assessed. The RNA source kit depended on sample type: the PAXgene miRNA kit for fixed scalp, the miRNeasy kit for PBMCs, and the RNeasy kit for mouse skin. High-throughput TCRbeta sequencing was used to examine T cell clonal expansion in alopecia areata in both the C3H/HeJ mouse model and human patients.

Broader findings and caveats from the paper: Shared TCR sequences between patients were less evident than in mice, which may be partly attributable to HLA diversity in the patient population. Scalp TCR repertoire analysis is complicated because resident alphabeta T cells in normal human skin are also sequenced, whereas mouse skin is dominated by gammadelta T cells. Lesional scalp, especially in alopecia totalis/universalis, showed higher clonality and more expanded CD8+ clones than normal scalp, suggesting antigenic drive.

The time point label, as the study defines it: baseline before oral tofacitinib. Lesional scalp punch biopsies and peripheral blood were collected from alopecia areata patients. PBMCs were separated by density centrifugation and stained for CD3, CD4 and CD8, after which CD4+ and CD8+ T cells were sorted on a FACSAria. This clone was observed a handful of times. Its antigen remains undetermined. Qualities for individual bases were not recorded, and no much larger clone is one base off. Libraries came from the immunoSEQ multiplex PCR assay. RNA was extracted from all samples and reverse transcribed into cDNA as template for TCR sequencing. SuperScript III was used for first-strand cDNA synthesis, primed with a 2:1 mix of oligo-dT and random hexamers. A synthetic immune receptor repertoire was used to gauge amplification bias, and whatever bias remained was removed computationally. Turning to the authors' computational methods: Raw reads were preprocessed to remove errors, and CDR3 was defined by IMGT conventions from the conserved cysteine to phenylalanine. To get clonality, Shannon entropy was normalized by log2 of the number of productive unique TCRs and the result was subtracted from 1. Whether scalp clones were CD4 or CD8 was inferred by matching scalp TCRbeta sequences against CD4 and CD8 repertoires sorted from blood. The source is immuneACCESS, and TCRdb retained only in-frame sequences with V and J called. Part of the clones is not carried over; for the studies checked, unresolved V genes explain less than half of this, and the remainder is unexplained. For V, J and clone size, that table is used; D and trimming come from the DNA. The sample data list 130,000 to 150,000 clones, and around 51% of these were observed just once. Approximately 1% of the sample is held by the ten biggest clonotypes.

V is pared back by 7 bases and J by 0 bases, with 9 bases lying between the germline termini. In the germline V gene, CDR1 corresponds to SQVTM and CDR2 to ANQGSEA. There are 12 amino acids in the CDR3, from cysteine to phenylalanine inclusive. The kept DNA is CDR3 alone, 36 bases in frame from the first base. The chain couples TRBV29-1 to TRBJ1-1, with the D gene too uncertain to name. This receptor was obtained from a human donor with alopecia areata. The sequences come from CD4+ T cells sorted from blood, collected at week 0. The CDR3 corresponds to CSEYIMNTEAFF. In nucleotides, the sequence is TGCAGCGAATACATCATGAACACTGAAGCTTTCTTT.